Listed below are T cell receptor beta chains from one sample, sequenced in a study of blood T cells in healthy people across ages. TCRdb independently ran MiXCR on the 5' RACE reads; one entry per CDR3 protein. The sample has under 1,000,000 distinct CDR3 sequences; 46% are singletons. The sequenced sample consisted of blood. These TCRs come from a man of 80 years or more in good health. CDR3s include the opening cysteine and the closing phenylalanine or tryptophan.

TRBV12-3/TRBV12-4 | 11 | CASSFGSPLHF
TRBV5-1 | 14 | CASSLDVRGQEAFF
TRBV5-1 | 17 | CASSLVGLAESRHEQYF
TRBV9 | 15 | CASSPQPVNTGELFF
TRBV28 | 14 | CASSSQGWWSEQYF
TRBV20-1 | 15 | CSARDPRTDNQPQHF
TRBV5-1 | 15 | CASSKRDPVWDEQFF
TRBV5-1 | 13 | CASTHQGADTQYF
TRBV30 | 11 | CAWREWGEAFF
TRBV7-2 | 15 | CASTLGWGGNTEAFF
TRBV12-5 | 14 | CASGWGTAKNIQYF
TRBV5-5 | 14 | CASSRDRGWYGYTF
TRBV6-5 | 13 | CASSSSRADEQYF
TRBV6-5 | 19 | CASSYSSSGRPLSTDTQYF
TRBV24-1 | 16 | CASSGTGSSGANVLTF
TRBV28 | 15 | CASSSRGSGANVLTF
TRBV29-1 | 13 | CSVESGSGYEQFF
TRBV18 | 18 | CASSPSGQGGLGKNIQYF
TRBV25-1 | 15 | CASKGLAGVGYEQYF
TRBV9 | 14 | CASSVDLGSSGYTF
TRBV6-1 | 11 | CAEGQVHEQYF
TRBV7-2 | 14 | CASSGTAGGTEAFF
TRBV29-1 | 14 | CSVKTPGHGVEQFF
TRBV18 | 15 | CASSPGEGSYNEQFF
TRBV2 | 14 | CASTRRATNEKLFF
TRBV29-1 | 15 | CSVDIGGGASNEQFF
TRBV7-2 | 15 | CASSQALGGWETQYF
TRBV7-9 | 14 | CASSFSQELGGYTF
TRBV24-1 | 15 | CATSDLSSGTDTQYF
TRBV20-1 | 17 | CSAWRTSGRGDTGELFF
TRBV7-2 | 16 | CASSLQFGAQGDTQYF
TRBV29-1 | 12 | CSVAGTVDEQYF
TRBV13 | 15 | CASSLGDRGQSGYTF
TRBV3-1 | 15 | CASSQVFSDPQTQYF
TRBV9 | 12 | CASSVGGGEQYF
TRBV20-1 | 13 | CSAHRDQGYIQYF
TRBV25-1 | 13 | CASSDPGRNEQYF
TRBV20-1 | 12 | CSAQRTGDEQFF
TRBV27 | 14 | CASNARGGNQPQHF
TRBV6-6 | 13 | CATRTANQETQYF
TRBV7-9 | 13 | CASNDGLQETQFF
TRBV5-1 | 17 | CASSLLAGGGSEDTQYF
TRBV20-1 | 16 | CSARDDAAGGVETQYF
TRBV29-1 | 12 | CSVAQPNQPQHF
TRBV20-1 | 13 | CSARRGQINEQFF
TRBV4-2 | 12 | CASSQERREQFF
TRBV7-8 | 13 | CASSTGGTYGYTF
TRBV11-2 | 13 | CASSYGEAYEQYF
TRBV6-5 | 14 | CASSYSQGAGELFF
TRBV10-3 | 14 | CATSTGDGNQPQYF
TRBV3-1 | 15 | CASSQYSGSHNEQFF
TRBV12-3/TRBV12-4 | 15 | CASSPTGDRDQPQHF
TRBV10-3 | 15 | CAISEGTGVDSPLHF
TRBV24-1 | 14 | CATSDPNQGRKAFF
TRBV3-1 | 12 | CASSQGDNEQFF
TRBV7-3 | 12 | CASSQGLNTQYF
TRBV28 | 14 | CASSLPLASYEQYF
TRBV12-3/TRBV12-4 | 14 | CASSLAAGPREQYF
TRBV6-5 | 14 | CASSYLTAGDTQYF
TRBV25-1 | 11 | CASIGNTEAFF